The clone carrying this T cell receptor (beta chain) was counted a few times. The entry originates in a study of molecular identifiers for immune sequencing clone quantification. TCRdb passed the PCR reads through MiXCR, listing each CDR3 protein once. The sample has under 650,000 distinct CDR3 sequences, 15% to 20% seen once. The CDR3 totals 18 residues. CDR1 is SEHNR, CDR2 FQNEAQ, per germline (reference sequence). V shed 4 bases, J shed 1 base, and the junction held 15 bases outside the gene matches. The chain employs TRBV7-9 and TRBJ2-7; 8 bases fit TRBD1. The sequence was obtained from a human donor in good health. Some libraries in this study had Jurkat cell RNA spiked in. The specimen sequenced was naive CD8+ T cells from blood, with Jurkat cell RNA spiked in. Sample subset: FACS-sorted CD8+CD4-CCR7+CD45RA+ naive T cells. As DNA, the CDR3 is TGTGCCAGCAGCTCCAATGGACAGGGAGTGGGTAGGTCCTACGAGCAGTACTTC. As protein: CASSSNGQGVGRSYEQYF. Full variable domain (rest looked up from reference TRBV7-9 and TRBJ2-7): DTGVSQNPRHKITKRGQNVTFRCDPISEHNRLYWYRQTLGQGPEFLTYFQNEAQLEKSRLLSDRFSAERPKGSFSTLEIQRTEQGDSAMYLCASSSNGQGVGRSYEQYFGPGTRLTVT.